The next 7 T cell receptor beta chains were all read from a single sample in a study of T cell changes during pregnancy in multiple sclerosis. The assay was immunoSEQ multiplex PCR, and TCRdb's table has in-frame clones only and misses some. The repertoire consists of roughly 53,000 clones, with under 95% occurring once and the leading ten covering just over 3%. Source: CD8+ T cells from peripheral blood mononuclear cells, taken before pregnancy. The source is a female donor with multiple sclerosis, enrolled in a pregnancy study.

Here the CDR3 DNA reads TGTGCCAGCTCACCCGACAGGGCCCACGAGCAGTACTTC. Its protein product is CASSPDRAHEQYF. This chain links TRBV18 with TRBJ2-7, with 7 positions matching TRBD1. Germline lookup yields CDR1 KGHSH and CDR2 LQKENI. J was trimmed by 5 bases and V by 3 bases; bases with no gene match: 4. The CDR3 length is 13 residues.

Only one count was recorded for this clone. The chain has TRBV29-1 and TRBJ2-7; 8 bases align to TRBD1. With 1 base clipped from V and 4 bases from J, the junction kept 12 bases outside the gene matches. The germline V gene has CDR1 SQVTM and CDR2 ANQGSEA. This CDR3 spans 16 amino acids. The CDR3 reads CSVEATDRDPPYEQYF. CDR3 nucleotides: TGCAGCGTTGAAGCAACGGACAGGGACCCACCTTACGAGCAGTACTTC.

This chain joins TRBV19 and TRBJ1-5; 9 bases map to TRBD1. The V gene end was trimmed by 1 base and the J gene end by 6 bases; junction bases not matched to a gene: 10. The CDR3 runs to 17 residues. CDR1 is LNHDA and CDR2 is SQIVND in the germline V gene (reference sequence). CDR3: CASSIVGSTGGFQPQHF. The CDR3 nucleotides read TGTGCCAGTAGTATAGTAGGTTCGACAGGGGGATTTCAGCCCCAGCATTTT.

The chain joins TRBV13 to TRBJ2-1; 8 nucleotides agree with TRBD2. Germline lookup yields CDR1 PRHDT and CDR2 FYEKMQ (reference sequence). Trimming took 6 bases from V and 5 from J; bases not matched to a gene: 6. This CDR3 spans 14 amino acids. CDR3 sequence (DNA): TGTGCCAGCAGGCAGGGACTAGGAGACAATGAGCAGTTCTTC. Amino acid sequence: CASRQGLGDNEQFF.

The chain links TRBV7-6 to TRBJ1-1; D gene unclear. CDR1 and CDR2 (germline): SGHVS, FNYEAQ. Trimming removed 2 bases at V and 5 bases at J, with 12 bases between. This CDR3 region has 14 residues. CDR3 sequence reads: CASSLNPIGTEAFF. The DNA of the CDR3 is TGTGCCAGCAGCTTAAACCCGATCGGTACTGAAGCTTTCTTT.

The chain combines TRBV9 with TRBJ2-1, with TRBD2 as a possible D gene (5 bases). This CDR3 has 14 residues. Germline CDR1 is SGDLS and CDR2 is YYNGEE. With 3 bases removed from V and 6 bases from J, the gap between germline ends came to 13 bases. CDR3 nucleotides: TGTGCCAGCAGCGCCCCCGGAGGTAGCAATGAGCAGTTCTTC. Its protein is CASSAPGGSNEQFF.

The genes are TRBV7-6 and TRBJ1-5; D is possibly TRBD1 (6 bases). Trimming left V 5 bases short and J 5 bases short, with 16 bases between. Per germline, CDR1 SGHVS and CDR2 FNYEAQ. CDR3 length: 15 residues. DNA for the CDR3: TGTGCCAGCAGCCCGACGTCAGGGGCACATCAGCCCCAGCATTTT. Translation gives CASSPTSGAHQPQHF.